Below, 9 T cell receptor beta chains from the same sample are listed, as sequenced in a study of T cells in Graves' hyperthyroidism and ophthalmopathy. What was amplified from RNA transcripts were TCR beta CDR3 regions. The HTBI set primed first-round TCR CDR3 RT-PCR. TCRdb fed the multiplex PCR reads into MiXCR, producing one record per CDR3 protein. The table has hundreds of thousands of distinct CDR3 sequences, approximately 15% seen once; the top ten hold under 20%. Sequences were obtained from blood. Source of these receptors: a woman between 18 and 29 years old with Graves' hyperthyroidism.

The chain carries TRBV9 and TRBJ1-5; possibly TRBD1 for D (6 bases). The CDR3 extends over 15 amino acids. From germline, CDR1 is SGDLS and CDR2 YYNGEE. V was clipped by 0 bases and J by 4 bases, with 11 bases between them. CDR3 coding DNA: TGTGCCAGCAGCGTAGGTGGGACACCAAATCAGCCCCAGCATTTT. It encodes CASSVGGTPNQPQHF.

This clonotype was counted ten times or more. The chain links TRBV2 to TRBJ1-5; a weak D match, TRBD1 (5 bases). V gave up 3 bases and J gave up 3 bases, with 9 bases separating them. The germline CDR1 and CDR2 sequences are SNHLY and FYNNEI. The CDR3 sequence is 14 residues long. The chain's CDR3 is CASSDRASNQPQHF. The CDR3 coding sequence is TGTGCCAGCAGTGACAGGGCCTCCAATCAGCCCCAGCATTTT.

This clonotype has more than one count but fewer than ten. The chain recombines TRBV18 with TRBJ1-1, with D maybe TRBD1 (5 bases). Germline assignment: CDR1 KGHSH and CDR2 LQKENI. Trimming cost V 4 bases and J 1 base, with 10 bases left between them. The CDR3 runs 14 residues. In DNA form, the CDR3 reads TGTGCCAGCTCACGGGAGGGGTCGAACACTGAAGCTTTCTTT. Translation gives CASSREGSNTEAFF.

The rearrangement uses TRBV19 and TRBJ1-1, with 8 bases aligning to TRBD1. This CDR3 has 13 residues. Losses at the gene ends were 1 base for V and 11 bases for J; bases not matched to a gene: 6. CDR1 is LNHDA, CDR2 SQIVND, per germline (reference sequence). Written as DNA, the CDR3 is TGTGCCAGTAGTATAGTGTCGACAGGGGACGCTTTCTTT. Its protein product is CASSIVSTGDAFF.

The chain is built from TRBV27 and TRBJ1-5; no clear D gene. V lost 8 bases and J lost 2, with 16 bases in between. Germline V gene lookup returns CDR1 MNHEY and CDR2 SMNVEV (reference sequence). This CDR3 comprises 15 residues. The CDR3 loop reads CASAPLSTGNQPQHF. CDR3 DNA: TGTGCCAGCGCCCCTCTGAGCACCGGCAATCAGCCCCAGCATTTT.

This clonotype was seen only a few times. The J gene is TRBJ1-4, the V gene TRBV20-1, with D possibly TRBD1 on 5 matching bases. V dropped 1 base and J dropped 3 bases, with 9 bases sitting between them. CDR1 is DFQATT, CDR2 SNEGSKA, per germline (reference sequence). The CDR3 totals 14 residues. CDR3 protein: CSARGGNPNEKLFF. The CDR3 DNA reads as TGCAGTGCTAGAGGGGGGAATCCTAATGAAAAACTGTTTTTT.

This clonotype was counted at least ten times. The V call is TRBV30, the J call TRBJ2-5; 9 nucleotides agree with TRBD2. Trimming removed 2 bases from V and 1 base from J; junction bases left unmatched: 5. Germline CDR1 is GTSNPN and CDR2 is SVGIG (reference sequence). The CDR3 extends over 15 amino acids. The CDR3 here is CAWSLGAGGQETQYF. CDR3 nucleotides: TGTGCCTGGAGTCTCGGAGCGGGAGGCCAAGAGACCCAGTACTTC.

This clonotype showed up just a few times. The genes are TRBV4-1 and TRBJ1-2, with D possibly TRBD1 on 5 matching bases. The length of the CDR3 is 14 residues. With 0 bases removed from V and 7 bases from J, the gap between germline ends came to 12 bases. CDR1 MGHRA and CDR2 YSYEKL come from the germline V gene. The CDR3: CASSQDTAGTGYTF. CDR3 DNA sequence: TGCGCCAGCAGCCAAGATACCGCCGGGACTGGCTACACCTTC.

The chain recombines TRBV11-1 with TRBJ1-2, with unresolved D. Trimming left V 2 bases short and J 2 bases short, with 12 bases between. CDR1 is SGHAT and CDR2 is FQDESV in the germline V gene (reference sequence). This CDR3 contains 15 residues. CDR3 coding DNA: TGTGCCAGCAGCTTAACTTCTGCAGTGAACTATGGCTACACCTTC. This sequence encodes CASSLTSAVNYGYTF.